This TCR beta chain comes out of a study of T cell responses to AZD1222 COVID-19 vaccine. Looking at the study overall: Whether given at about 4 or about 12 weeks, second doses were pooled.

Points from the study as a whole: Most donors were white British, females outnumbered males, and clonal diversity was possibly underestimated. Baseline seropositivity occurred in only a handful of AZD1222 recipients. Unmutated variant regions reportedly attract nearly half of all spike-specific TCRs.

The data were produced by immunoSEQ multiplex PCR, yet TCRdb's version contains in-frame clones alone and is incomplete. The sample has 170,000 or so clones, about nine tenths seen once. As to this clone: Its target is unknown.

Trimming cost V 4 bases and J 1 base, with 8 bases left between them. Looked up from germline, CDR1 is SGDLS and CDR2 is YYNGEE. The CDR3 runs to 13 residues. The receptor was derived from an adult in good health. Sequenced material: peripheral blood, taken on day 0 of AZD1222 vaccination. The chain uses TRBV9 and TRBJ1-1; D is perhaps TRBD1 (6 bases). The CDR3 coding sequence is TGTGCCAGCAGCTGGGGGGCGAACACTGAAGCTTTCTTT. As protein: CASSWGANTEAFF.